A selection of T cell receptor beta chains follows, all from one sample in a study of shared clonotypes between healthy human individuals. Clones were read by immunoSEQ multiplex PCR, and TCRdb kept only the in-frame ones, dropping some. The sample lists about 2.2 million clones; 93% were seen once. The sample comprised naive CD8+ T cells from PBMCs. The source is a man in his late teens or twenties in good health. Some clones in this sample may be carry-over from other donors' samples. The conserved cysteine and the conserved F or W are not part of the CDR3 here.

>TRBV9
ASSGTGRELF
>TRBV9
ASSESGTSDSSYNEQF
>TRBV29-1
SVWTANGYT
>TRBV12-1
ASSLVVQGSAEAF
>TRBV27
ASSSLAAEQF
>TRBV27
ASSHTGTGTDNEQF
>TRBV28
ASRGGSGRVANTQY
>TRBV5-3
ARSSKDRVTNQPQH
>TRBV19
ASSIIYTANQPQH
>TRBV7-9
ASSPSGITYNEQF
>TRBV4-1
ASSPGLTYEQY
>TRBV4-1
ASSQPGTGPDTQY
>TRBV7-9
ASSPHRRLAGEQY
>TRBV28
ASSLDIRSNEQF
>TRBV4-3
ASSHRAGASYEQY
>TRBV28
ASSLGTGVFNEQF
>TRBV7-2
ASSLPSGSLADTQY
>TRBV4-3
ASSQDTLDNEQF
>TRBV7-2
ASSLYRGSGNTIY
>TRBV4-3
ASSQGSAGGSEQY
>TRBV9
ASSVEDSSFTQY
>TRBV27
ASSPRGAAGTRAF
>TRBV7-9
ASSFAGGAGAHEQF